The rows below give T cell receptor beta chains drawn from one sample of a study of blood T cell repertoires in COVID-19. Some clones are missing from TCRdb's copy, which holds only in-frame ones; the method was immunoSEQ multiplex PCR. In the table there are under 200,000 clones, nearly 90% of which are singletons. The material sequenced was peripheral blood. The receptors shown here come from a man between 60 and 75 years old with active or convalescent COVID-19. The CDR3 runs from the conserved cysteine through the conserved F or W. The order of the fields is clone size, CDR3 length, V gene, CDR3 protein. Size tells how often a clone was seen (once, few, many) or the class of an expanded clone, and some rows leave it out.

clone size: -
CDR3 length: 16
V gene: TRBV4-1
CDR3 protein: CASSPGRRAGNTEAFF

clone size: once
CDR3 length: 17
V gene: TRBV7-9
CDR3 protein: CASSPRDRLSGANVLTF

clone size: -
CDR3 length: 15
V gene: TRBV19
CDR3 protein: CASKVAGSNTGELFF

clone size: -
CDR3 length: 16
V gene: TRBV5-1
CDR3 protein: CASSLEGIALPGELFF

clone size: -
CDR3 length: 15
V gene: TRBV6-1
CDR3 protein: CASSEERGNSYEQYF

clone size: -
CDR3 length: 14
V gene: TRBV25-1
CDR3 protein: CASMRAGGSYEQYF

clone size: -
CDR3 length: 17
V gene: TRBV7-2
CDR3 protein: CASSSSGGPWSYNEQFF

clone size: -
CDR3 length: 15
V gene: TRBV13
CDR3 protein: CASSFLGAHSYEQYF

clone size: -
CDR3 length: 18
V gene: TRBV11-2
CDR3 protein: CASSLDLGGISSYNEQFF

clone size: -
CDR3 length: 14
V gene: TRBV19
CDR3 protein: CASSIRQGYEYAFF

clone size: once
CDR3 length: 15
V gene: TRBV5-1
CDR3 protein: CASSPGQGISGELFF

clone size: -
CDR3 length: 15
V gene: TRBV7-2
CDR3 protein: CASSPPGGTLYEQYF

clone size: -
CDR3 length: 12
V gene: TRBV6-5
CDR3 protein: CASSTDSYGYTF

clone size: -
CDR3 length: 15
V gene: TRBV6-5
CDR3 protein: CASSTGAAGTDTQYF